These 6 T cell receptor beta chains were all obtained from the same sample, sequenced in a study of PD-L1 blockade in urothelial cancer. TCRdb's table, derived via immunoSEQ multiplex PCR, lists solely in-frame clones and lacks some. The table has around 70,000 clones, roughly 84% seen once. The source was PBMCs, collected around atezolizumab (anti-PD-L1) treatment. These receptors all come from an older man with urothelial cancer.

This clone was seen only a few times. V is TRBV4-1 and J is TRBJ2-7; 11 bases are shared with TRBD2. CDR3 length: 18 residues. The V gene's germline CDR1 is MGHRA and CDR2 YSYEKL. V lost 0 bases, J lost 2 bases, and 9 bases stayed unmatched. The CDR3 DNA is TGCGCCAGCAGCCAAGATCCTAGCGGGAGGCTGCCGGCCTACGAGCAGTACTTC. Translation: CASSQDPSGRLPAYEQYF.

This chain joins TRBV27 and TRBJ2-7; 7 bases align to TRBD1. After removal of 7 bases from V and 3 bases from J, the junction contained 6 bases not matched to a gene. CDR1 and CDR2 from the germline V gene are MNHEY and SMNVEV (reference sequence). The CDR3 sequence is 13 residues long. The CDR3 region has the DNA TGTGCCAGCACCCCGACAGGGAACTACGAGCAGTACTTC. This translates into CASTPTGNYEQYF.

The V gene is TRBV6-1, the J gene TRBJ2-4, with D possibly TRBD1 on 5 matching bases. V was clipped by 1 base and J by 10 bases, with 17 bases between them. Germline-derived CDR1 and CDR2 are MNHNS and SASEGT. The CDR3 has 15 residues. The CDR3 bases are TGTGCCAGCAGTGAAGGCAGGGTCGCTGTATATATTCAGTACTTC. Translated, it gives CASSEGRVAVYIQYF.

The chain couples TRBV28 to TRBJ1-5; TRBD1 is a possible D gene (5 bases). Trimming took 7 bases from V and 1 from J, leaving 11 bases between them. The germline CDR1 and CDR2 sequences are MDHEN and SYDVKM. The CDR3 runs to 14 residues. The chain's CDR3 is CASTPGLSNQPQHF. The CDR3 bases are TGTGCCAGCACCCCAGGGCTGAGCAATCAGCCCCAGCATTTT.

In DNA, the CDR3 is TGTGCCAGCAGCCGGGGACAGGGGGCATACGAGCAGTACTTC. This codes for CASSRGQGAYEQYF. The genes are TRBV7-9 and TRBJ2-7, with TRBD1 matching over 12 bases. This CDR3 region has 14 residues. CDR1 and CDR2 (germline): SEHNR, FQNEAQ (reference sequence). V trimming: 5 bases; J trimming: 4 bases; junction bases outside the gene matches: 3.

The V and J genes are TRBV7-3 and TRBJ2-2; D is ambiguous. Germline CDR1 and CDR2: SGHTA and FQGTGA. The V end lost 3 bases, the J end lost 6 bases, and 11 bases lay between the germline ends. The CDR3 is 14 residues long. The CDR3 nucleotides are TGTGCCAGCAGCTTGAGCCCAGGTGCCGGGGAGCTGTTTTTT. This gives the protein CASSLSPGAGELFF.